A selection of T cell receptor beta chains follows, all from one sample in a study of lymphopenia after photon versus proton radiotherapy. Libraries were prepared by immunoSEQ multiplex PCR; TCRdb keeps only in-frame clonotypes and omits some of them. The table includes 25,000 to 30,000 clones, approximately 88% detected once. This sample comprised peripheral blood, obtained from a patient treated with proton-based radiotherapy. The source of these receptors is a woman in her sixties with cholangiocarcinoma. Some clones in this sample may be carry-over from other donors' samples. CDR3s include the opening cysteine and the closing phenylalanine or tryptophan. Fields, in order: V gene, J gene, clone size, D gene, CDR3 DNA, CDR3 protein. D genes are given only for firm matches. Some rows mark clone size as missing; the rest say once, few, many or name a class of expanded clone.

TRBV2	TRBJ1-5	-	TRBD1	TGTGCCAGCAGTGATTCAGGGGGCCATCAGCCCCAGCATTTT	CASSDSGGHQPQHF
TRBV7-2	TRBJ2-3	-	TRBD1	TGTGCCAGCAGCCGGACAGGGGGCACAGATACGCAGTATTTT	CASSRTGGTDTQYF
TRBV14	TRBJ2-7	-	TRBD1	TGTGCCAGCAGCCAAGGGGACAGGGAGTACTTC	CASSQGDREYF
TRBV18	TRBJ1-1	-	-	TGTGCCAGCTCACCACCAGTGAACACTGAAGCTTTCTTT	CASSPPVNTEAFF
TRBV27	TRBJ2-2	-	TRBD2	TGTGCCAGCAGTTTAGTCCCCTTCGGGGGGTACACCGGGGAGCTGTTTTTT	CASSLVPFGGYTGELFF
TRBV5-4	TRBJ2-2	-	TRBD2	TGTGCCAGCAGCTTGCAGCGGGGGGGCCACCGGGAGCTGTTTTTT	CASSLQRGGHRELFF
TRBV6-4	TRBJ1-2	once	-	TGTGCCAGCAGTGACTCAGGGGACCCTAACTATGGCTACACCTTC	CASSDSGDPNYGYTF
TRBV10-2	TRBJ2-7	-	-	TGCGCCAGCAGGGAAACCGGGACGAGCCACGAGCAGTACTTC	CASRETGTSHEQYF
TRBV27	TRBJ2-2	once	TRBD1	TGTGCCAGCAGATTGGGGACAGGGAACACCGGGGAGCTGTTTTTT	CASRLGTGNTGELFF
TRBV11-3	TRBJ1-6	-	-	TGTGCCAGCAGCCAAGACGGCACTCAGGGTTCACCCCTCCACTTT	CASSQDGTQGSPLHF
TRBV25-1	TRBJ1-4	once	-	TGTGCCAGCGGAGAACCGGGACGGGGGAATGAAAAACTGTTTTTT	CASGEPGRGNEKLFF
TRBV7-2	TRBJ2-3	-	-	TGTGCCAGCAGCTTAGGAGTGGGGCGTTTCAGCACAGATACGCAGTATTTT	CASSLGVGRFSTDTQYF
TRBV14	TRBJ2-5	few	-	TGTGCCAGCAGCCAACGTTTTGGGACCCAGTACTTC	CASSQRFGTQYF
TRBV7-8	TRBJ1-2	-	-	TGTGCCAGCAGCTTAGCGTTGCCCCAGCAAACCTACACCTTC	CASSLALPQQTYTF
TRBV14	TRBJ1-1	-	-	TGTGCCAGCAGCCCACAGGTGATCATGAACACTGAAGCTTTCTTT	CASSPQVIMNTEAFF
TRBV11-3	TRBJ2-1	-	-	TGTGCCAGCAGCAAGACCCGGGAAAATGAGCAGTTCTTC	CASSKTRENEQFF
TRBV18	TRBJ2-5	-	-	TGTGCCAGCTCACCCAACGCGCTCGAGACCCAGTACTTC	CASSPNALETQYF
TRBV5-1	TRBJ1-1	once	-	TGCGCCAGCCGAAGCGCCTACTCGATGAACACTGAAGCTTTCTTT	CASRSAYSMNTEAFF
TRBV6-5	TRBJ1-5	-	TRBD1	TGTGCCAGCAGTCGACAGGGACCTAATCAGCCCCAGCATTTT	CASSRQGPNQPQHF
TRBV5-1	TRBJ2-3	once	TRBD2	TGCGCCAGCAGCCCCCCCACTAGCGCTAGCACAGATACGCAGTATTTT	CASSPPTSASTDTQYF
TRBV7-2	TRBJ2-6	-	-	TGTGCCAGCAGCCACCACACAGGGAGCTCTGGGGCCAACGTCCTGACTTTC	CASSHHTGSSGANVLTF
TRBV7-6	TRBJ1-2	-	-	TGTGCCAGCAGCTCCGGACAGACTAACTATGGCTACACCTTC	CASSSGQTNYGYTF
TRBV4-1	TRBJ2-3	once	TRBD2	TGCGCCAGCAAGGTAGCGGGAGGGCAGGATACGCAGTATTTT	CASKVAGGQDTQYF
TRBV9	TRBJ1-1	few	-	TGTGCCAGCAGCGACCAGGCTAAAGGCACTGAAGCTTTCTTT	CASSDQAKGTEAFF
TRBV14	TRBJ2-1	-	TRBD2	TGTGCCAGCAGCCAAGAGCCCAGACTAGCGGGATCCTACAATGAGCAGTTCTTC	CASSQEPRLAGSYNEQFF
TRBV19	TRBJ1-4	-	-	TGTGCCAGTAGTATATGGAGTTGGGTTGGCCCCTTAGCTGAAAAACTGTTTTTT	CASSIWSWVGPLAEKLFF
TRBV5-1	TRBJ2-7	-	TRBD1	TGCGCCAGCAGCTTGTCCCTCCCGGGACAGGGGATAGGGGAGCAGTACTTC	CASSLSLPGQGIGEQYF
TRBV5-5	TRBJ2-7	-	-	TGTGCCAGCAGCTTGGTTCTGGGCTACGAGCAGTACTTC	CASSLVLGYEQYF
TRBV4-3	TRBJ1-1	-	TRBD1	TGCGCCAGCAGCCACCACCCGGGACAGGAGGTGGTCACTGAAGCTTTCTTT	CASSHHPGQEVVTEAFF